The 7 T cell receptor beta chains below all came from one sample that was sequenced in a study of blood T cell repertoires in COVID-19. Data came from immunoSEQ multiplex PCR; TCRdb stores just in-frame clones and leaves some out. The table records some 170,000 clones, roughly nine tenths of them present only once. The sequenced material came from PBMCs or T cells enriched from blood (not recorded which). All receptors come from a human donor with acute COVID-19. The donor label of this sample is uncertain.

The rearrangement uses TRBV6-4 and TRBJ1-3; D is undetermined. The V gene lost 0 bases and the J gene lost 15 bases, with 18 bases spanning the gap. CDR1 MRHNA and CDR2 SNTAGT come from the germline V gene. This CDR3 has 14 residues. The CDR3 is CASSDSITEGAGYF. The CDR3 coding sequence is TGTGCCAGCAGTGACTCGATAACTGAGGGAGCGGGATATTTT.

This clone turned up a few times. This chain links TRBV19 with TRBJ1-5, with 10 bases matching TRBD1. The V and J ends lost 4 bases and 2 bases, in that order; junction bases with no gene match: 5. The CDR3 is 16 residues long. Germline V lookup: CDR1 LNHDA, CDR2 SQIVND (reference sequence). The CDR3 region has the DNA TGTGCCAGTAGTACCCGACAGGGGGCGGGCAATCAGCCCCAGCATTTT. Encoded protein: CASSTRQGAGNQPQHF.

The chain couples TRBV4-1 to TRBJ1-3, with 10 bases fitting TRBD1. J lost 4 bases, V lost 2 bases, and 5 bases had no gene match. The CDR3 sequence is 16 residues long. CDR1 is MGHRA and CDR2 is YSYEKL in the germline V gene. DNA of the CDR3: TGCGCCAGCAGCCAACCCGGGACAGGGGACGGAAACACCATATATTTT. Its protein is CASSQPGTGDGNTIYF.

V and J are TRBV4-1 and TRBJ2-1; 8 nucleotides agree with TRBD2. V was clipped by 4 bases and J by 3 bases; unmatched bases: 14. The germline V gene has CDR1 MGHRA and CDR2 YSYEKL. The length of the CDR3 is 18 residues. CDR3 amino acids: CASSPGAVRAGDYNEQFF. CDR3 DNA: TGCGCCAGCAGCCCCGGCGCGGTGCGAGCGGGGGACTACAATGAGCAGTTCTTC.

The rearrangement links TRBV10-3 to TRBJ1-2, with a tentative D call TRBD1 (6 bases). Germline values: CDR1 ENHRY, CDR2 SYGVKD. V shed 2 bases and J shed 4 bases, with 17 bases lying between them. The CDR3 covers 16 residues. The CDR3 DNA sequence: TGTGCCATCAGTGAGCGTGCCAGGGGAAACCTCTATGGCTACACCTTC. This sequence encodes CAISERARGNLYGYTF.

The gene calls are TRBV6-5 and TRBJ2-1, with TRBD2 identical over 13 bases. The CDR3 runs to 15 residues. The trim removed 6 bases at V and 6 bases at J, leaving 5 bases unmatched. The germline CDR1 and CDR2 sequences are MNHEY and SVGAGI. CDR3 nucleotides: TGTGCCAGCAGCCAACTAGCGGGGGGGCCCAATGAGCAGTTCTTC. As protein: CASSQLAGGPNEQFF.

Here the CDR3 reads CASSRTGRSGANVLTF. The CDR3 DNA sequence: TGTGCCAGCAGTAGGACAGGTCGCTCTGGGGCCAACGTCCTGACTTTC. The J gene is TRBJ2-6, the V gene TRBV2; 7 nucleotides align to TRBD1. This CDR3 has 16 amino acids. Looked up from germline, CDR1 is SNHLY and CDR2 is FYNNEI. V shed 5 bases and J 0 bases; nucleotides not matched to a gene: 4.